This TCR beta chain was sequenced in a study of vaccination and CD4 T cells after COVID-19. Study at large: Cultures acting as controls obtained a CEFX pool, an HIV-1 Nef pool, or no peptide.

General study results and limits: Spike mono-reactivity was found in 304 of 307 vaccine-specific clones from convalescent patients.

Treatment meaning: roughly 11-day PBMC culture with coronavirus spike peptide pools or control peptides (ViraFEST assay). Nucleocapsid antibody negativity before and after vaccination indicated that healthy vaccinees had never had SARS-CoV-2 infection. The CDR3 is 12 amino acids. Trimming pared 0 bases from V and 6 bases from J, leaving 6 bases between. In germline, CDR1 is SNHLY, CDR2 FYNNEI. A remark on this clonotype: The antigen is not known.

An Oncomine TCR Beta short-read assay was used to sequence the DNA from cultured CD4+ T cells. Using its own MiXCR run on the PCR reads, TCRdb lists one record per CDR3 protein. The table lists about 12,000 distinct CDR3 sequences, 20% to 25% of them singletons. The sequence was collected from a human donor who received a COVID-19 vaccine. Sample: CD4+ T cells from blood, cultured in vitro, taken before SARS-CoV-2 vaccination. The rearrangement joins TRBV2 to TRBJ2-7; D gene unclear. The DNA for the CDR3 is TGTGCCAGCAGTGAAGCCAGATCCGAGCAGTACTTC. Translated: CASSEARSEQYF.